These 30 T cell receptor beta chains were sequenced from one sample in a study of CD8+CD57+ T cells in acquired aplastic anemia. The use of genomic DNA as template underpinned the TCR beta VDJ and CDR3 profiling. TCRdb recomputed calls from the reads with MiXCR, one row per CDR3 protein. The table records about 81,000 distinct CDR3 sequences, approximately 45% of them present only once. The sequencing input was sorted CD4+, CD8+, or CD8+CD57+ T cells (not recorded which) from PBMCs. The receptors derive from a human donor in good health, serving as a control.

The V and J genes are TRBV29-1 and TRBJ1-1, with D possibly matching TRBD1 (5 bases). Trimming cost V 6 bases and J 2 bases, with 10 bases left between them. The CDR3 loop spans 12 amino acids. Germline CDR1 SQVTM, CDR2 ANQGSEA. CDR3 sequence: CSVTGGNTEAFF. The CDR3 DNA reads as TGCAGCGTAACGGGGGGAAACACTGAAGCTTTCTTT. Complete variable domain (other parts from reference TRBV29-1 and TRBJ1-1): SAVISQKPSRDICQRGTSLTIQCQVDSQVTMMFWYRQQPGQSLTLIATANQGSEATYESGFVIDKFPISRPNLTFSTLTVSNMSPEDSSIYLCSVTGGNTEAFFGQGTRLTVV.

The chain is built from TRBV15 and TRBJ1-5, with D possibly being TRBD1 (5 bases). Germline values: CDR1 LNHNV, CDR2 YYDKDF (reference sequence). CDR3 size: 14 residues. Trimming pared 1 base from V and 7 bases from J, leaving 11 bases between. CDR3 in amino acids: CATSRGGVLQPQHF. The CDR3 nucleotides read TGTGCCACCAGCAGAGGAGGGGTTCTCCAGCCCCAGCATTTT.

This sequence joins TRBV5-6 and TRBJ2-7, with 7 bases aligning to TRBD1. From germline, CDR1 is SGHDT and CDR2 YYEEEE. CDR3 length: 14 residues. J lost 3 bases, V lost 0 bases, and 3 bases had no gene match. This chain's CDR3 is CASSLAAGGYEQYF. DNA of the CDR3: TGTGCCAGCAGCTTGGCGGCAGGGGGCTACGAGCAGTACTTC.

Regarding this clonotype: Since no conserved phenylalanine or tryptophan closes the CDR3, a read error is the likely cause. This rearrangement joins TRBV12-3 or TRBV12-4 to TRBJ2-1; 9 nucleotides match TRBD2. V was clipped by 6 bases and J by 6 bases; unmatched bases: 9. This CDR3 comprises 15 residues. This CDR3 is CASRLSGGPRNEQFL. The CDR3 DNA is TGTGCCAGCAGACTCAGCGGGGGGCCGCGCAATGAGCAGTTCCTC.

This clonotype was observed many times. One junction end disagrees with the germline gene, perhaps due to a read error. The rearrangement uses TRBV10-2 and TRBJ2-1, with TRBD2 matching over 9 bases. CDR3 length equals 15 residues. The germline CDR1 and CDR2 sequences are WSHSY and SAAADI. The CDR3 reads CASSVASGTYNEQFF. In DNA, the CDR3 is TGCGCGAGCAGTGTGGCTAGCGGGACCTACAATGAGCAGTTCTTC.

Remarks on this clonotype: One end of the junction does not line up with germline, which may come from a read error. This CDR3 reads CATSGQGWGTRYF. The CDR3, as DNA: TGTGCCACCAGTGGACAGGGGTGGGGGACCCGGTACTTC. The V and J genes are TRBV24-1 and TRBJ2-5, with 8 bases identical to TRBD1. Per germline, CDR1 KGHDR and CDR2 SFDVKD. The CDR3 is made up of 13 amino acids.

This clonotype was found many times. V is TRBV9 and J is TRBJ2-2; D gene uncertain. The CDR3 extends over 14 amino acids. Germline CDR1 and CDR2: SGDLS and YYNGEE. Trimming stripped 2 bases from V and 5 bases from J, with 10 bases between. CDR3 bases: TGTGCCAGCAGCGTTCGAGTAGAGACCGGGGAGCTGTTTTTT. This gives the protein CASSVRVETGELFF.

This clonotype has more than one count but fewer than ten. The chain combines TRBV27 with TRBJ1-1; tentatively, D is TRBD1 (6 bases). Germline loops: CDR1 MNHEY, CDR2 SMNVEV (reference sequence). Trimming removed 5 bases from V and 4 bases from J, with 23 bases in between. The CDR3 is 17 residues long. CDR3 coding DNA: TGTGCCAGCAGTGGGAATGAGAACAGGGTCGTGGGCACTGAAGCTTTCTTT. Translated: CASSGNENRVVGTEAFF.

CDR3 DNA: TGTGCCAGCAGCCGTGGGACAGGGAGCTATGGCTACACCTTC. Translating it yields CASSRGTGSYGYTF. The gene calls are TRBV3-1 and TRBJ1-2; TRBD1 agrees at 9 bases. Per the germline V gene, CDR1 is LGHDT and CDR2 is YNNKEL (reference sequence). V lost 4 bases, J lost 4 bases, and 4 bases stayed unmatched. The CDR3 runs 14 residues.

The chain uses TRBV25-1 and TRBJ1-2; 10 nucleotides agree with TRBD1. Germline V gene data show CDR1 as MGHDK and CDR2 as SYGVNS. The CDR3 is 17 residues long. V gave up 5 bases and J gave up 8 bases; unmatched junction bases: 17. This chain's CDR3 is CASSSPLGTGAVEGYTF. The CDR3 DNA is TGTGCCAGCAGTTCCCCCCTCGGGACAGGGGCGGTCGAGGGCTACACCTTC.

Written as DNA, the CDR3 is TGTGCCAGCAGGGAGGACAGGGGCAGTTCACCCCTCCACTTT. Protein: CASREDRGSSPLHF. This rearrangement joins TRBV25-1 to TRBJ1-6; TRBD1 aligns across 9 bases. CDR1 is MGHDK, CDR2 SYGVNS, per germline. The CDR3 is made up of 14 amino acids. The trim removed 6 bases at V and 9 bases at J, leaving 6 bases unmatched.

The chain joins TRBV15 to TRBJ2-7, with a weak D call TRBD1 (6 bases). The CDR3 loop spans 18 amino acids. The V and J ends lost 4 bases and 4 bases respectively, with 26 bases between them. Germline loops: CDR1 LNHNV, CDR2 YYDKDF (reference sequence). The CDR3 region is CATSKSSSPTGGGYEQYF. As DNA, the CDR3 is TGTGCCACCAGCAAATCCAGCAGCCCGACAGGTGGGGGATACGAGCAGTACTTC.

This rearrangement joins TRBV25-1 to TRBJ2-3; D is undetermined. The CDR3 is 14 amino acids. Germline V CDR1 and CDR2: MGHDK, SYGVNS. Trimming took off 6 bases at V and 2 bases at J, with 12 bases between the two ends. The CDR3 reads CASRGLVNTDTQYF. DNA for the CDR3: TGTGCCAGCAGGGGCCTTGTCAACACAGATACGCAGTATTTT.

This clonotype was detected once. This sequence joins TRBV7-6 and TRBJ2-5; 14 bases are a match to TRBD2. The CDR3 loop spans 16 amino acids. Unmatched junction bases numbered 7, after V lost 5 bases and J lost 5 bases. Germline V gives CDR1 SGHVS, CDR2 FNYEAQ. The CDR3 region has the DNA TGTGCCAGCAGCCCAGGACTAGCGGGGGGCTGGGAGACCCAGTACTTC. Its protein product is CASSPGLAGGWETQYF.

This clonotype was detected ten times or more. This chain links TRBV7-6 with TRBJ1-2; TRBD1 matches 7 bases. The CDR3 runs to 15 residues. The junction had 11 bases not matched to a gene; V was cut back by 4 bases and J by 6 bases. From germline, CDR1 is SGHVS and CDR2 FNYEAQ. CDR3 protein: CASSSPQGSRNGYTF. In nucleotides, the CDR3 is TGTGCCAGCAGCTCTCCACAGGGGAGTAGAAATGGCTACACCTTC. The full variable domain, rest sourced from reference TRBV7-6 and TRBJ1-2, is GAGVSQSPRYKVTKRGQDVALRCDPISGHVSLYWYRQALGQGPEFLTYFNYEAQQDKSGLPNDRFSAERPEGSISTLTIQRTEQRDSAMYRCASSSPQGSRNGYTFGSGTRLTVV.

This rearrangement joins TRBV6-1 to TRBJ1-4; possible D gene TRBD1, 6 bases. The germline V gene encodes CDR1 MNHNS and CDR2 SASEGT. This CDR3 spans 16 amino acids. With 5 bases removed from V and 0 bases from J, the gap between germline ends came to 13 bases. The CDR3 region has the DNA TGTGCCAGCAGTAAAGGACAGATAGCAACTAATGAAAAACTGTTTTTT. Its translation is CASSKGQIATNEKLFF.

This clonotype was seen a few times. CDR3 residues: CASSQASEGEYEQFF. DNA for the CDR3: TGTGCCAGCAGCCAAGCTTCTGAAGGGGAATATGAGCAGTTCTTC. The chain is built from TRBV3-1 and TRBJ2-1, with D possibly matching TRBD1 (5 bases). CDR1 LGHDT and CDR2 YNNKEL come from the germline V gene (reference sequence). The CDR3 runs to 15 residues. V lost 1 base to trimming and J lost 8 bases, with 15 bases between them.

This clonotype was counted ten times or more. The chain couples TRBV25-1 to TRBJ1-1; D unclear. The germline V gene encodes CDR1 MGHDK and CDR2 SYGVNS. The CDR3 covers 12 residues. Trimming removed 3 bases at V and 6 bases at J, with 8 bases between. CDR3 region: CASSDLGAEAFF. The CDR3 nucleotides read TGTGCCAGCAGTGATCTCGGGGCTGAAGCTTTCTTT.

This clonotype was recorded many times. Here the CDR3 DNA reads TGTGCCACCAGTGATTTGCATGCAGGCAGCTCCTATAATTCACCCCTCCACTTT. As protein: CATSDLHAGSSYNSPLHF. This chain links TRBV24-1 with TRBJ1-6; D is unresolved. Germline-derived CDR1 and CDR2 are KGHDR and SFDVKD. The CDR3 covers 18 residues. Trimming stripped 0 bases from V and 0 bases from J, with 11 bases between.

The CDR3 reads CAISDSRGNQPQHF. In nucleotides, the CDR3 is TGTGCCATCAGTGACTCCAGGGGCAATCAGCCCCAGCATTTT. The chain links TRBV10-3 to TRBJ1-5; maybe TRBD1 (5 bases). This CDR3 comprises 14 residues. Germline CDR1 reads ENHRY; CDR2 reads SYGVKD. Trimming pared 3 bases from V and 2 bases from J, leaving 8 bases between.

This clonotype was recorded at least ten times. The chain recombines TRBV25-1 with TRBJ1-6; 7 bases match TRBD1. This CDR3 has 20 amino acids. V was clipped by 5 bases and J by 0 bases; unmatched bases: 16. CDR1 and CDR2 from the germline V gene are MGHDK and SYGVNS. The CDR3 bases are TGTGCCAGCAGTTACATTCCCGGCACAGGGGAATTCTCCTATAATTCACCCCTCCACTTT. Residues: CASSYIPGTGEFSYNSPLHF. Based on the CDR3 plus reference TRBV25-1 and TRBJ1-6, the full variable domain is EADIYQTPRYLVIGTGKKITLECSQTMGHDKMYWYQQDPGMELHLIHYSYGVNSTEKGDLSSESTVSRIRTEHFPLTLESARPSHTSQYLCASSYIPGTGEFSYNSPLHFGNGTRLTVT.

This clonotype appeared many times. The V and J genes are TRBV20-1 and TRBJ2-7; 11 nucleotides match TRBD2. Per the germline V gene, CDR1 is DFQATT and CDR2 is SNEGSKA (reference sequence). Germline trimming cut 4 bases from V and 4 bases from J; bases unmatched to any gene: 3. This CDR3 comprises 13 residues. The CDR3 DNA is TGCAGTGCTACTAGCGGGGGGTTTTACGAGCAGTACTTC. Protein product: CSATSGGFYEQYF.

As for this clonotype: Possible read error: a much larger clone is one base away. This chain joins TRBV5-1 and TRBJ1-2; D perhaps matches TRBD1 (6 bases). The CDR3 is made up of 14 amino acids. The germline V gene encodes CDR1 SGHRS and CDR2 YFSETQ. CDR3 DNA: TGCGCCAGCAGCTTGGGGACAGCAAACTATGGCCACACCTTC. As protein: CASSLGTANYGHTF.

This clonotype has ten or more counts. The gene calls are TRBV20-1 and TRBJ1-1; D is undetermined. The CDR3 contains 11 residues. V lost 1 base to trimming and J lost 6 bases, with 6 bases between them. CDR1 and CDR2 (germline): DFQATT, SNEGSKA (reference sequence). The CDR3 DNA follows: TGCAGTGCTAGAGTGAGTCCTGAAGCTTTCTTT. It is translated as CSARVSPEAFF.

The CDR3: CASRSPGTGGYGYTF. The CDR3 region has the DNA TGTGCCAGCCGATCCCCCGGGACAGGGGGCTATGGCTACACCTTC. V is TRBV2 and J is TRBJ1-2, with 11 bases matching TRBD1. After removal of 8 bases from V and 4 bases from J, the junction contained 9 bases not matched to a gene. Germline values: CDR1 SNHLY, CDR2 FYNNEI. CDR3 length: 15 residues.

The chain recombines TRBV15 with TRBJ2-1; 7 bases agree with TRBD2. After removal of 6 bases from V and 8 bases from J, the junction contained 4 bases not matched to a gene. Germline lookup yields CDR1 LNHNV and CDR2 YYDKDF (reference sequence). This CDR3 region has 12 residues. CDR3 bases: TGTGCCACCAGGGGAGGGTCCCATGAGCAGTTCTTC. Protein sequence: CATRGGSHEQFF.

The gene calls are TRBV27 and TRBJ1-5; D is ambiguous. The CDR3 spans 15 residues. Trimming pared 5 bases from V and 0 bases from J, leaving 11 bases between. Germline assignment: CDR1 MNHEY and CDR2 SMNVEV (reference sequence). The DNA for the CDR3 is TGTGCCAGCAGTCCTAATACCTATAGCAATCAGCCCCAGCATTTT. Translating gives CASSPNTYSNQPQHF.

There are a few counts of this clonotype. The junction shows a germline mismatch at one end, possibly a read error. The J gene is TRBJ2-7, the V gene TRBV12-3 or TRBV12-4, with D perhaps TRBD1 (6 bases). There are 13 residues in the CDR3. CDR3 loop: CACSLGQTYEQYF. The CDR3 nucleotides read TGTGCCTGCAGTTTGGGACAAACCTACGAGCAGTACTTC.

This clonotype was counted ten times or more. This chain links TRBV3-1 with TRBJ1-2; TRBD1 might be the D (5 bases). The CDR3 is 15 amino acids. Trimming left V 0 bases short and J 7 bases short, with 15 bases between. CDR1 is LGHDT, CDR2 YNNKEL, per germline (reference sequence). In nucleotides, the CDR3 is TGTGCCAGCAGCCAAGAGGTTCAGGGCCTTTCTGGCTACACCTTC. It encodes CASSQEVQGLSGYTF.

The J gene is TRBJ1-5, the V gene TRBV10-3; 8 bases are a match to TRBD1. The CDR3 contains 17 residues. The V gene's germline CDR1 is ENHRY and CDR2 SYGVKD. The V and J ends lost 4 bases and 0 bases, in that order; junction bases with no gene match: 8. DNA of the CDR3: TGTGCCATCAGTGTAGGGACAGGAGCTAATAGCAATCAGCCCCAGCATTTT. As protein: CAISVGTGANSNQPQHF.